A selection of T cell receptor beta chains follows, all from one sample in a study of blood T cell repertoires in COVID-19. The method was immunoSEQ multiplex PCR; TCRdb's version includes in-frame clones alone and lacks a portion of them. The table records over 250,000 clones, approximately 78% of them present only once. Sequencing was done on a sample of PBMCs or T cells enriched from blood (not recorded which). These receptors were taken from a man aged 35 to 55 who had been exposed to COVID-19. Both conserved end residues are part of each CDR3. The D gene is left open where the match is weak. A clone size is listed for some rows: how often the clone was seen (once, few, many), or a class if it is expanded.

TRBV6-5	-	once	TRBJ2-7	CASSYSTGEASYEQYF	TGTGCCAGCAGTTACTCTACGGGAGAGGCCTCCTACGAGCAGTACTTC
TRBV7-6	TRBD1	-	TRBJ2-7	CASSPRTGTSYEQYF	TGTGCCAGCAGCCCCCGGACAGGGACATCCTACGAGCAGTACTTC
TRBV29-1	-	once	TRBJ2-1	CSAGLNEQFF	TGCAGCGCGGGACTGAATGAGCAGTTCTTC
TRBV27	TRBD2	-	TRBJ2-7	CASSLAGTSGSYEQYF	TGTGCCAGCAGTTTAGCAGGGACTAGCGGGTCCTACGAGCAGTACTTC
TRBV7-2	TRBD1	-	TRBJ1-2	CASSPGTGGLTNYGYTF	TGTGCCAGCAGCCCCGGGACAGGGGGCTTAACTAACTATGGCTACACCTTC
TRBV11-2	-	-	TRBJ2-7	CASSLGRAPNYEQYF	TGTGCCAGCAGCTTAGGGAGGGCCCCGAACTACGAGCAGTACTTC
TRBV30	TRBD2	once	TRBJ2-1	CAWRRTSGSWGNKQFF	TGTGCCTGGAGAAGGACTAGCGGGAGTTGGGGGAATAAGCAGTTCTTC
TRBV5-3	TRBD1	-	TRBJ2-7	CARQRQGHEQYF	TGTGCCAGACAAAGACAGGGCCACGAGCAGTACTTC
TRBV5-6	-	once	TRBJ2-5	CASRPRKKDRSKETQYF	TGTGCCAGCAGACCACGAAAAAAAGACAGGAGTAAAGAGACCCAGTACTTC
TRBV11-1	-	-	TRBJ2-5	CASSLGYAQTQYF	TGTGCCAGCAGCTTAGGGTACGCGCAGACCCAGTACTTC
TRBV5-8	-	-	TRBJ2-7	CASSLRAYEQYF	TGTGCCAGCAGCTTAAGAGCCTACGAGCAGTACTTC
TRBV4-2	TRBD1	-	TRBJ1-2	CASSRPQGQGMGGYTF	TGTGCCAGCAGCCGCCCTCAGGGACAGGGCATGGGGGGCTACACCTTC
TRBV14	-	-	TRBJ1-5	CASSQETVRHQPQHF	TGTGCCAGCAGCCAAGAGACAGTGCGGCATCAGCCCCAGCATTTT
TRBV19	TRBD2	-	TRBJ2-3	CASSIGLAHTDTQYF	TGTGCCAGTAGTATCGGACTAGCGCACACAGATACGCAGTATTTT